This T cell receptor beta chain came from a study of cytomegalovirus exposure and HLA in healthy donors. Broader study findings: Relative to the approximately 680-donor mean, N-insertions were reportedly fewer in an Asian-associated ancestry cluster in a later analysis. Among TCR sequences, most were rare, though some public TCRs appeared in many donors. A later analysis linked a missense DCLRE1C variant to TCR beta V- and J-gene trimming. In vitro data verified a few CMV-associated chains as specific for CMV antigens.

Use of 60 Vbeta and 13 Jbeta primers characterized the PCR. The protocol was immunoSEQ multiplex PCR, while the TCRdb copy is restricted to in-frame clones and leaves out a portion. The table shows a few hundred thousand clones, with about three quarters occurring only once. A note on this clone: Its antigen is as yet unknown.

This receptor was identified in a man between 40 and 49 years old in good health and CMV-seronegative. What was sequenced was PBMCs.

Here the CDR3 reads CASSVRAVNTEAFF. The CDR3 nucleotides read TGTGCCAGCAGTGTTCGCGCCGTTAACACTGAAGCTTTCTTT. The genes are TRBV2 and TRBJ1-1; D gene uncertain. Germline assignment: CDR1 SNHLY and CDR2 FYNNEI. V was cut by 4 bases and J by 2 bases, with 11 bases left in between. This CDR3 has 14 residues.